Following are 24 T cell receptor beta chains from one sample sequenced in a study of blood T cell repertoires in COVID-19. Clones were sequenced by immunoSEQ multiplex PCR, and TCRdb holds only the in-frame ones, with some missing. This sample has 110,000 to 150,000 clones; about 80% occur once, and the top ten carry 5% to 7.5%. Sequenced: peripheral blood. The receptors originated from a human donor in a cohort sampled during active COVID-19.

The J gene is TRBJ1-2, the V gene TRBV4-3, with TRBD1 as a possible D gene (5 bases). V gave up 4 bases and J gave up 8 bases, with 17 bases separating them. The CDR3 totals 14 residues. Germline loops: CDR1 LGHNA, CDR2 YSLEER. The chain's CDR3 is CASSRDTRAVGYTF. In DNA, the CDR3 is TGCGCCAGCAGCCGAGATACCAGGGCTGTCGGCTACACCTTC.

The chain employs TRBV7-2 and TRBJ1-2; possible D gene TRBD1, 6 bases. Between the trimmed V and J ends, which lost 1 base and 5 bases, there was a span of 14 bases. Per the germline V gene, CDR1 is SGHTA and CDR2 is FQGNSA. CDR3 length: 15 residues. The CDR3 DNA reads as TGTGCCAGCAGCTTAGAGCCAGGGGTTGAATATGGCTACACCTTC. Its protein is CASSLEPGVEYGYTF.

V usage is TRBV7-2 and J usage is TRBJ1-6; D uncertain. The germline CDR1 and CDR2 sequences are SGHTA and FQGNSA. The V end was cut by 1 base, the J end by 7 bases, with 14 bases between. The CDR3 sequence is 16 residues long. The DNA for the CDR3 is TGTGCCAGCAGCTTAGGTGTGCCGAGAGGGAATTCACCCCTCCACTTT. Its translation: CASSLGVPRGNSPLHF.

The chain has TRBV2 and TRBJ2-7; 9 bases line up with TRBD1. CDR3 size: 11 residues. The junction had 1 base not matched to a gene; V was cut back by 8 bases and J by 5 bases. Per germline, CDR1 SNHLY and CDR2 FYNNEI. Here the CDR3 reads CASGDRDEQYF. CDR3 nucleotides: TGTGCCAGCGGGGACAGGGACGAGCAGTACTTC.

V usage is TRBV11-3 and J usage is TRBJ2-6; TRBD1 aligns across 7 bases. Unmatched junction bases numbered 5, after V lost 4 bases and J lost 8 bases. CDR1 SGHNT and CDR2 YENEEA come from the germline V gene. The CDR3 extends over 14 amino acids. CDR3 amino acids: CASSSGQRTNVLTF. CDR3 nucleotides: TGTGCCAGCAGCTCGGGACAGAGGACCAACGTCCTGACTTTC. The full variable domain, in which reference TRBV11-3 and TRBJ2-6 provide the parts outside the CDR3, is EAGVVQSPRYKIIEKKQPVAFWCNPISGHNTLYWYLQNLGQGPELLIRYENEEAVDDSQLPKDRFSAERLKGVDSTLKIQPAELGDSAVYLCASSSGQRTNVLTFGAGSRLTVL.

The chain is built from TRBV5-6 and TRBJ1-4; TRBD1 matches 9 bases. CDR3 length: 15 residues. Germline V gene lookup returns CDR1 SGHDT and CDR2 YYEEEE. After removal of 4 bases from V and 8 bases from J, the junction contained 9 bases not matched to a gene. The CDR3: CASSPSGTGYEKLFF. The DNA for the CDR3 is TGTGCCAGCAGCCCGTCCGGGACAGGGTACGAAAAACTGTTTTTT.

The J gene is TRBJ2-3, the V gene TRBV5-6, with 7 nucleotides matching TRBD1. CDR1 and CDR2 from the germline V gene are SGHDT and YYEEEE. The CDR3 has 14 amino acids. V shed 2 bases, J shed 4 bases, and the junction held 4 bases outside the gene matches. The CDR3 DNA reads as TGTGCCAGCAGCTTAGGGACAGTGGCAGATACGCAGTATTTT. Amino acids: CASSLGTVADTQYF.

The rearrangement joins TRBV3-1 (or the pseudogene TRBV3-2) to TRBJ2-5; D is possibly TRBD1 (6 bases). V lost 4 bases and J 2 bases, leaving 11 bases between the germline ends. Germline V lookup: CDR1 LGHDT, CDR2 YNNKEL (reference sequence). The CDR3 extends over 14 amino acids. Written as DNA, the CDR3 is TGTGCCAGCAGCCCTACAGGGATACAAGAGACCCAGTACTTC. Amino acids: CASSPTGIQETQYF.

Only a few counts were recorded for this clone. The chain recombines TRBV7-8 with TRBJ2-2; 8 bases line up with TRBD2. V lost 5 bases to trimming and J lost 1 base; unmatched junction nucleotides: 3. CDR1 SGHVS and CDR2 FQNEAQ come from the germline V gene. The CDR3 runs 15 residues. The CDR3 protein is CASSTAGGNTGELFF. In DNA, the CDR3 is TGTGCCAGCAGCACCGCGGGGGGGAACACCGGGGAGCTGTTTTTT.

The J gene is TRBJ2-7, the V gene TRBV19, with a tentative D call TRBD1 (5 bases). Germline CDR1 is LNHDA and CDR2 is SQIVND (reference sequence). The V gene lost 3 bases and the J gene lost 4 bases, with 13 bases spanning the gap. This CDR3 has 14 residues. The CDR3 protein is CASSIRVRAYEQYF. The CDR3 nucleotides are TGTGCCAGTAGTATCAGGGTTCGGGCTTACGAGCAGTACTTC. The whole variable domain, filled in from reference TRBV19 and TRBJ2-7, reads DGGITQSPKYLFRKEGQNVTLSCEQNLNHDAMYWYRQDPGQGLRLIYYSQIVNDFQKGDIAEGYSVSREKKESFPLTVTSAQKNPTAFYLCASSIRVRAYEQYFGPGTRLTVT.

The V and J genes are TRBV19 and TRBJ2-5, with D possibly being TRBD1 (6 bases). Germline values: CDR1 LNHDA, CDR2 SQIVND (reference sequence). The CDR3 length is 15 residues. Between the trimmed V and J ends, which lost 3 bases and 5 bases, there was a span of 16 bases. CDR3 coding DNA: TGTGCCAGTAGTATCGGACAGTCGGGAAGGGAGACCCAGTACTTC. Translating gives CASSIGQSGRETQYF.

The rearrangement uses TRBV5-1 and TRBJ2-5; 9 bases are a match to TRBD2. The ends lost 1 base at V and 2 bases at J; junction bases unmatched: 6. Germline loops: CDR1 SGHRS, CDR2 YFSETQ. This CDR3 contains 16 residues. For the CDR3, the DNA is TGCGCCAGCAGCTTGAGGCCTAGCGGGGCTCAAGAGACCCAGTACTTC. Translation gives CASSLRPSGAQETQYF.

This clone has a single count. V is TRBV5-1 and J is TRBJ1-6; possible D gene TRBD1, 6 bases. The CDR3 loop spans 14 amino acids. The ends were cut back, 6 bases at V and 8 bases at J, with 15 bases in the middle. Germline CDR1 SGHRS, CDR2 YFSETQ. This chain's CDR3 is CASTREGGDSPLHF. The CDR3, as DNA: TGCGCCAGCACACGGGAGGGGGGGGATTCACCCCTCCACTTT.

The chain uses TRBV5-5 and TRBJ2-1, with D possibly being TRBD1 (5 bases). With 7 bases removed from V and 1 base from J, the gap between germline ends came to 18 bases. From germline, CDR1 is SGHKS and CDR2 YYEKEE (reference sequence). The CDR3 is 16 amino acids. Here the CDR3 reads CASGAEPLQSYNEQFF. CDR3 in DNA: TGTGCCAGCGGGGCCGAACCCCTCCAATCCTACAATGAGCAGTTCTTC.

J is TRBJ2-3 and V is TRBV7-9; D is unresolved. CDR1 is SEHNR, CDR2 FQNEAQ, per germline (reference sequence). Between the trimmed V and J ends, which lost 3 bases and 2 bases, there was a span of 24 bases. The CDR3 contains 19 residues. CDR3 DNA: TGTGCCAGCAGCTTTGGAGTGACTGGAACGCTTATGGACACAGATACGCAGTATTTT. Protein sequence: CASSFGVTGTLMDTDTQYF. Based on the CDR3 plus reference TRBV7-9 and TRBJ2-3, the full variable domain is DTGVSQNPRHKITKRGQNVTFRCDPISEHNRLYWYRQTLGQGPEFLTYFQNEAQLEKSRLLSDRFSAERPKGSFSTLEIQRTEQGDSAMYLCASSFGVTGTLMDTDTQYFGPGTRLTVL.

The gene calls are TRBV28 and TRBJ2-2; D remains ambiguous. The CDR3 has 13 residues. The germline V gene encodes CDR1 MDHEN and CDR2 SYDVKM. The V gene lost 9 bases and the J gene lost 2 bases, with 10 bases spanning the gap. The CDR3 sequence is CASYRGNTGELFF. The CDR3 DNA reads as TGTGCCAGTTACCGTGGCAACACCGGGGAGCTGTTTTTT.

The chain couples TRBV28 to TRBJ2-3; 7 positions agree with TRBD2. Germline V gene lookup returns CDR1 MDHEN and CDR2 SYDVKM. Germline trimming cut 6 bases from V and 1 base from J; bases unmatched to any gene: 10. The CDR3 consists of 16 residues. The CDR3 DNA reads TGTGCCAGCAGCCTTCTTGAGAGCGGGGGCACAGATACGCAGTATTTT. Its translation: CASSLLESGGTDTQYF.

The gene calls are TRBV7-2 and TRBJ1-2; TRBD1 aligns across 8 bases. The trim removed 4 bases at V and 8 bases at J, leaving 12 bases unmatched. The germline V gene encodes CDR1 SGHTA and CDR2 FQGNSA. This CDR3 region has 15 residues. CDR3 in amino acids: CASSSYRGITEGYTF. CDR3 nucleotides: TGTGCCAGCAGCTCGTACAGGGGGATAACAGAAGGCTACACCTTC. The full variable domain, in which reference TRBV7-2 and TRBJ1-2 provide the parts outside the CDR3, is GAGVSQSPSNKVTEKGKDVELRCDPISGHTALYWYRQSLGQGLEFLIYFQGNSAPDKSGLPSDRFSAERTGGSVSTLTIQRTQQEDSAVYLCASSSYRGITEGYTFGSGTRLTVV.

CDR3 coding DNA: TGTGCCAGCAGCCCAGTCCTGGGGCATACGCAGTATTTT. Translation gives CASSPVLGHTQYF. V is TRBV14 and J is TRBJ2-3; TRBD1 might be the D (5 bases). This CDR3 region has 13 residues. V was shortened by 4 bases and J by 7 bases, with 12 bases between the two germline ends. The germline V gene has CDR1 SGHDN and CDR2 FVKESK.

This clone was counted between two and nine times. The DNA of the CDR3 is TGTGCCAGCAGGAGACAGGGGGGGGCCAAAAACATTCAGTACTTC. As protein: CASRRQGGAKNIQYF. This chain links TRBV6-5 with TRBJ2-4; 9 nucleotides line up with TRBD1. This CDR3 has 15 residues. Germline trimming cut 6 bases from V and 1 base from J; bases unmatched to any gene: 4. Germline-derived CDR1 and CDR2 are MNHEY and SVGAGI.

The chain joins TRBV14 to TRBJ2-3, with D possibly matching TRBD1 (6 bases). CDR3 length equals 18 residues. The germline V gene has CDR1 SGHDN and CDR2 FVKESK. Deletions cut 4 bases from V and 0 bases from J, with 20 bases between. The CDR3 reads CASSPGPGTSSSTDTQYF. CDR3 DNA: TGTGCCAGCAGCCCTGGCCCGGGGACATCCTCTAGCACAGATACGCAGTATTTT.

The CDR3 sequence: CASSRGTGGNYGYTF. CDR3 sequence (DNA): TGTGCCAGCAGCCGCGGGACAGGGGGAAACTATGGCTACACCTTC. The chain uses TRBV28 and TRBJ1-2; 11 bases align to TRBD1. V shed 6 bases and J 2 bases; nucleotides not matched to a gene: 5. Germline CDR1 is MDHEN and CDR2 is SYDVKM. The CDR3 sequence is 15 residues long.

This chain links TRBV18 with TRBJ1-6; unclear D gene. CDR3 length: 13 residues. The V gene's germline CDR1 is KGHSH and CDR2 LQKENI. V was cut by 3 bases and J by 4 bases, with 4 bases left in between. CDR3: CASSPTYNSPLHF. CDR3 nucleotide sequence: TGTGCCAGCTCACCCACTTATAATTCACCCCTCCACTTT.

V gene TRBV27 combines with J gene TRBJ1-5; 7 bases fit TRBD1. The V segment lost 5 bases and the J segment 3 bases; nucleotides outside the gene matches: 10. Germline lookup yields CDR1 MNHEY and CDR2 SMNVEV (reference sequence). This CDR3 has 16 amino acids. The CDR3 loop reads CASSRLPGTDNQPQHF. The CDR3 DNA reads as TGTGCCAGCAGTAGACTTCCCGGGACAGACAATCAGCCCCAGCATTTT.